This T cell receptor beta chain was found in a study of T cell repertoires in cytomegalovirus infection. Via MiXCR, TCRdb re-called the reads, giving one row per CDR3 protein. Of under 850,000 distinct CDR3 sequences listed, around a third are singletons. Germline V CDR1 and CDR2: SEHNR, FQNEAQ (reference sequence). V was trimmed by 4 bases and J by 0 bases, leaving 13 bases between them. The CDR3 totals 15 residues. About this clonotype itself: Its antigen is unidentified.

Sample: cultured PBMCs, taken from culture after CMV antigen stimulation. This receptor was taken from a human donor in good health (CMV status not recorded). Some clones in this sample may be carry-over from other donors' samples. This chain links TRBV7-9 with TRBJ2-7; tentative D call: TRBD1 (6 bases). CDR3 amino acids: CASSSRWGLSYEQYF. The DNA of the CDR3 is TGTGCCAGCAGCTCACGCTGGGGGCTCTCCTACGAGCAGTACTTC.